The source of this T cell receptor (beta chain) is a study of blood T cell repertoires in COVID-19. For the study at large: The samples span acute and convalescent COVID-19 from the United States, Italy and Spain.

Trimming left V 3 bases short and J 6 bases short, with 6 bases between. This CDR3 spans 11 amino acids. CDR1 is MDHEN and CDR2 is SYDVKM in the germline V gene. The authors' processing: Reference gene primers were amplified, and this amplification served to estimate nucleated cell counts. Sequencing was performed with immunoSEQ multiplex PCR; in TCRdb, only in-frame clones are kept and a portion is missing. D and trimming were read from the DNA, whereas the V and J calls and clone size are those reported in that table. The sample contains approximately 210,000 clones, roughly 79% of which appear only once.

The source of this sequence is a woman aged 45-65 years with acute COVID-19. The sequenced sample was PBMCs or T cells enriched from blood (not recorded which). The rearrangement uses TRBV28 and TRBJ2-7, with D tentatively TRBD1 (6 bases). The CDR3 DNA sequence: TGTGCCAGCAGTTTCAGGGGCGAGCAGTACTTC. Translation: CASSFRGEQYF.